Following are 4 T cell receptor beta chains from one sample sequenced in a study of shared T cell receptors in the human thymus. The assay was immunoSEQ multiplex PCR, and TCRdb's table has in-frame clones only and misses some. The table has approximately 760,000 clones, 80% to 90% seen once; the top ten hold under 0.012%. The same sample was also studied in work on human thymus T cells.

Material: thymocytes. The receptor set was obtained from a girl under three years old with a congenital heart defect.

The V and J genes are TRBV5-4 and TRBJ2-1; D perhaps matches TRBD2 (7 bases). The germline V and J ends were trimmed by 0 bases and 14 bases, with 24 bases remaining between them. The CDR3 spans 16 residues. Looked up from germline, CDR1 is SGHNT and CDR2 is YYREEE (reference sequence). DNA of the CDR3: TGTGCCAGCAGCTTGGGAGGGGGGGTCTCAACCCTGGGGGAGTTCTTC. It is translated as CASSLGGGVSTLGEFF.

The V and J genes are TRBV27 and TRBJ1-5; 7 nucleotides match TRBD1. V was pared by 2 bases and J by 0 bases, with 4 bases of the junction left unmatched. The CDR3 spans 16 residues. Germline CDR1 reads MNHEY; CDR2 reads SMNVEV (reference sequence). DNA of the CDR3: TGTGCCAGCAGTTTAAGGGGGCAAGATAGCAATCAGCCCCAGCATTTT. Its protein product is CASSLRGQDSNQPQHF.

The chain uses TRBV7-2 and TRBJ1-1; 8 nucleotides line up with TRBD1. Per the germline V gene, CDR1 is SGHTA and CDR2 is FQGNSA. The CDR3 runs 16 residues. V lost 1 base to trimming and J lost 1 base; unmatched junction nucleotides: 5. CDR3 residues: CASSLEVGQGNTEAFF. CDR3 in DNA: TGTGCCAGCAGCTTAGAGGTCGGACAGGGGAACACTGAAGCTTTCTTT.

CDR3 in amino acids: CASSVEVTGQGFTGELFF. The CDR3 nucleotides are TGTGCCAGCAGCGTAGAAGTTACGGGACAGGGATTCACCGGGGAGCTGTTTTTT. This chain joins TRBV9 and TRBJ2-2; 9 nucleotides match TRBD1. J was trimmed by 4 bases and V by 0 bases; bases with no gene match: 10. The CDR3 totals 18 residues. CDR1 and CDR2 (germline): SGDLS, YYNGEE.